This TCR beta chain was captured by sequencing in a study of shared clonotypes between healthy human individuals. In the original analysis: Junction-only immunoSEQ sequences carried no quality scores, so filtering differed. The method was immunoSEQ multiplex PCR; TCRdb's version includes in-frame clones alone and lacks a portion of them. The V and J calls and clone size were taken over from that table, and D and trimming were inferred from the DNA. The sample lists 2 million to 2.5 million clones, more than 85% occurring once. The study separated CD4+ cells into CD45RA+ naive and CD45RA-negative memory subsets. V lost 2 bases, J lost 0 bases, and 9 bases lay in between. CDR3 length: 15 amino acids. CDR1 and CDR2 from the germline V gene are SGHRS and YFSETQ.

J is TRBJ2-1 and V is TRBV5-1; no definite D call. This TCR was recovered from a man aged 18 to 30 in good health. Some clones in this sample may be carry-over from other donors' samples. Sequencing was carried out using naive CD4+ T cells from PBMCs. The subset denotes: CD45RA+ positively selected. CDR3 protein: CASSLAWSSYNEQFF. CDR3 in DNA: TGCGCCAGCAGCTTAGCGTGGAGCTCCTACAATGAGCAGTTCTTC.